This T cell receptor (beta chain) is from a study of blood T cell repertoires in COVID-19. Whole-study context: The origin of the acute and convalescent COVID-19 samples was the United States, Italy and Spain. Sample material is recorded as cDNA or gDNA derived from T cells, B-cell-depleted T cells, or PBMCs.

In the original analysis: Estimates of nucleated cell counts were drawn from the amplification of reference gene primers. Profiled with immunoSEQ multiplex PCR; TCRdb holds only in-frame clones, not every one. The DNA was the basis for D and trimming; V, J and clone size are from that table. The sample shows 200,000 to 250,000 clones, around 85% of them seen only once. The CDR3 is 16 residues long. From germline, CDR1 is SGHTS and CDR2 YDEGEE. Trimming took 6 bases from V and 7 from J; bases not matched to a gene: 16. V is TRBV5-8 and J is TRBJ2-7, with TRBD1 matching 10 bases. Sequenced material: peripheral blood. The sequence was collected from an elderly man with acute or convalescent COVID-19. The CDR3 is CASTSPSGTGAQEQYF. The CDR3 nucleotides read TGTGCCAGCACGTCTCCCTCTGGGACAGGGGCCCAGGAGCAGTACTTC.